This T cell receptor (beta chain) emerged from a study of cytomegalovirus exposure and HLA in healthy donors. Study details: Approximately 180 million T cells yielded 90 million to 130 million unique TCR beta sequences, as an earlier analysis found.

About this clone itself: The antigen remains unidentified.

It was with 60 Vbeta and 13 Jbeta primers that the PCR ran. Repertoires were generated with immunoSEQ multiplex PCR, while TCRdb's copy carries only in-frame clones and drops some. This table holds approximately 140,000 clones, 79% found once. Study-level findings and limits: A further, later analysis showed that HLA-associated TCR beta chains (compared with equally common others) were more clonally expanded. Later on, an analysis showed TCR association rates differing by HLA locus, with DRB1 the most and HLA-C the fewest.

Material: PBMCs. The TCR sequence derives from a woman aged 40 to 50 in good health and CMV-seropositive.

The CDR3 DNA reads as TGTGCCAGCAGTGCGGCGGGGAGAACAGATACGCAGTATTTT. Amino acids: CASSAAGRTDTQYF. The rearrangement joins TRBV6-4 to TRBJ2-3; tentatively, D is TRBD2 (6 bases). This CDR3 has 14 residues. In germline, CDR1 is MRHNA, CDR2 SNTAGT. V was clipped by 4 bases and J by 3 bases, with 11 bases between them.